The 16 T cell receptor beta chains presented below share a single source sample, sequenced in a study of T cell changes during pregnancy in multiple sclerosis (dated by TCRdb to the late 2010s). Receptor libraries were prepared by the immunoSEQ multiplex PCR assay. As stored in TCRdb, this immuneACCESS dataset retains in-frame rearrangements with V and J assigned. A fraction of the clones does not appear; measured against another copy, unresolved V genes explain less than half of the discrepancy, and the remainder lacks a known reason. The sample contains approximately 41,000 clones, approximately 89% of them found a single time. The top ten clonotypes cover roughly 1.3% of the sample. The specimen comprised CD4+ T cells from peripheral blood mononuclear cells, sampled in the first trimester of pregnancy. These receptors came from a female donor with multiple sclerosis, enrolled in a pregnancy study.

The J gene is TRBJ2-1, the V gene TRBV5-1; 10 bases are a match to TRBD2. This CDR3 has 17 residues. CDR1 and CDR2 from the germline V gene are SGHRS and YFSETQ. Unmatched junction bases numbered 7, after V lost 0 bases and J lost 4 bases. The CDR3 loop is CASSLGVLAGSYNEQFF. The CDR3 DNA reads as TGCGCCAGCAGCTTGGGCGTACTAGCGGGGAGTTACAATGAGCAGTTCTTC.

V is TRBV5-4 and J is TRBJ2-1; the D gene is possibly TRBD1 (6 bases). Germline loops: CDR1 SGHNT, CDR2 YYREEE (reference sequence). This CDR3 has 15 residues. Trimming cost V 4 bases and J 9 bases, with 20 bases left between them. Here the CDR3 DNA reads TGTGCCAGCAGCCCAGAAGGTGGGACATCCTTTGAGCAGTTCTTC. This codes for CASSPEGGTSFEQFF.

The rearrangement uses TRBV27 and TRBJ2-4; TRBD2 is a possible D gene (6 bases). The germline V and J ends were trimmed by 6 bases and 0 bases, with 15 bases remaining between them. Germline loops: CDR1 MNHEY, CDR2 SMNVEV (reference sequence). This CDR3 has 16 amino acids. The CDR3 region is CASRPPPGVAKNIQYF. DNA for the CDR3: TGTGCCAGCAGACCCCCCCCGGGGGTAGCCAAAAACATTCAGTACTTC.

The chain recombines TRBV5-1 with TRBJ2-7; 11 bases fit TRBD2. This CDR3 has 17 amino acids. The trim removed 0 bases at V and 2 bases at J, leaving 7 bases unmatched. CDR1 and CDR2 from the germline V gene are SGHRS and YFSETQ. The CDR3 DNA is TGCGCCAGCAGCTTGGGGCCTAGCGGGAGGTCACCCTACGAGCAGTACTTC. Its translation: CASSLGPSGRSPYEQYF.

Notes on this clone: The identical CDR3 is also encoded by other nucleotide sequences in the sample. The chain employs TRBV7-2 and TRBJ1-5; D is uncertain. Deletions cut 4 bases from V and 4 bases from J, with 8 bases between. This CDR3 is built from 13 residues. In germline, CDR1 is SGHTA, CDR2 FQGNSA. The CDR3 DNA follows: TGTGCCAGCAGCTATAGAGGGAATCAGCCCCAGCATTTT. Translated, it gives CASSYRGNQPQHF.

V is TRBV11-2 and J is TRBJ2-4; D ambiguous. Germline-derived CDR1 and CDR2 are SGHAT and FQNNGV. The CDR3 is made up of 14 amino acids. V dropped 5 bases and J dropped 0 bases, with 8 bases sitting between them. DNA of the CDR3: TGTGCCAGCAGCGGCGGATTAGCCAAAAACATTCAGTACTTC. Protein sequence: CASSGGLAKNIQYF.

In its sample, this clone was seen once. The chain couples TRBV28 to TRBJ2-1; maybe TRBD2 (6 bases). This CDR3 is 16 amino acids long. Trimming cost V 2 bases and J 2 bases, with 13 bases left between them. The germline V gene encodes CDR1 MDHEN and CDR2 SYDVKM. CDR3 sequence: CASSLSSGGTYNEQFF. As DNA, the CDR3 is TGTGCCAGCAGTTTAAGTAGTGGCGGGACCTACAATGAGCAGTTCTTC.

The chain links TRBV7-6 to TRBJ1-6; TRBD1 matches at 9 bases. The V segment lost 4 bases and the J segment 7 bases; nucleotides outside the gene matches: 5. The CDR3 has 15 amino acids. Looked up from germline, CDR1 is SGHVS and CDR2 is FNYEAQ. This chain's CDR3 is CASSSWTGENSPLHF. In DNA, the CDR3 is TGTGCCAGCAGCTCATGGACAGGGGAAAATTCACCCCTCCACTTT.

This rearrangement joins TRBV7-2 to TRBJ2-7; 10 bases agree with TRBD2. CDR1 and CDR2 (germline): SGHTA, FQGNSA. CDR3 length equals 13 residues. Unmatched junction bases numbered 3, after V lost 1 base and J lost 9 bases. CDR3 sequence (DNA): TGTGCCAGCAGCTTAGAACTAGCGGGACCGCAGTACTTC. Its translation: CASSLELAGPQYF.

The gene calls are TRBV2 and TRBJ2-7; 7 positions agree with TRBD1. Per germline, CDR1 SNHLY and CDR2 FYNNEI. V lost 3 bases and J lost 1; bases outside the gene matches: 3. The CDR3 sequence is 14 residues long. In nucleotides, the CDR3 is TGTGCCAGCAGTGAGAGACAGGGTTCCTACGAGCAGTACTTC. It translates to CASSERQGSYEQYF.

The rearrangement uses TRBV6-5 and TRBJ1-1; D is ambiguous. The V and J ends lost 0 bases and 1 base respectively, with 12 bases between them. Germline CDR1 is MNHEY and CDR2 is SVGAGI. The CDR3 is 16 residues long. This chain's CDR3 is CASSYSYRTPNTEAFF. Here the CDR3 DNA reads TGTGCCAGCAGTTACTCCTATCGAACGCCGAACACTGAAGCTTTCTTT.

The chain employs TRBV10-3 and TRBJ2-7, with TRBD1 matching over 7 bases. Trimming at V came to 11 bases and at J to 2 bases, leaving 12 bases not matched to a gene. CDR1 and CDR2 from the germline V gene are ENHRY and SYGVKD. The CDR3 length is 14 residues. The CDR3 DNA reads TGTGCCTCAAGGGGGCTAGTCGCAACCTACGAGCAGTACTTC. Amino acid sequence: CASRGLVATYEQYF.

The chain links TRBV18 to TRBJ2-3; 7 positions agree with TRBD2. Trimming removed 0 bases from V and 6 bases from J; junction bases left unmatched: 6. CDR1 and CDR2 (germline): KGHSH, LQKENI. This CDR3 region has 15 residues. The CDR3 nucleotides are TGTGCCAGCTCACCACCTGCGGGAGTGGGGGATACGCAGTATTTT. Protein: CASSPPAGVGDTQYF. The whole variable domain, filled in from reference TRBV18 and TRBJ2-3, reads NAGVMQNPRHLVRRRGQEARLRCSPMKGHSHVYWYRQLPEEGLKFMVYLQKENIIDESGMPKERFSAEFPKEGPSILRIQQVVRGDSAAYFCASSPPAGVGDTQYFGPGTRLTVL.

This clone was detected once. One end of the junction fails to match germline, which may point to a read error. The genes are TRBV30 and TRBJ2-3; TRBD1 aligns across 11 bases. The CDR3 has 15 amino acids. Per the germline V gene, CDR1 is GTSNPN and CDR2 is SVGIG (reference sequence). Here the CDR3 DNA reads TGTGCCCGGAGTAAGGGGACAGGGGGTCCAGATACGCAGTATTTT. Its translation: CARSKGTGGPDTQYF.

The CDR3 protein is CASSLPGQGQVTEAFF. The CDR3 nucleotides read TGTGCCAGCAGTCTACCGGGACAGGGACAGGTGACTGAAGCTTTCTTT. The V and J genes are TRBV5-4 and TRBJ1-1; 9 nucleotides line up with TRBD1. V was clipped by 5 bases and J by 5 bases; unmatched bases: 13. The germline V gene has CDR1 SGHNT and CDR2 YYREEE (reference sequence). This CDR3 is built from 16 residues.

This clone was seen only once. This chain links TRBV7-3 with TRBJ2-7; 8 nucleotides agree with TRBD1. The germline V gene encodes CDR1 SGHTA and CDR2 FQGTGA. J was trimmed by 3 bases and V by 5 bases; bases with no gene match: 12. There are 16 residues in the CDR3. The CDR3 here is CASSPRSGQVNYEQYF. The CDR3 coding sequence is TGTGCCAGCAGCCCTAGGTCGGGACAGGTAAACTACGAGCAGTACTTC.